This record covers a single T cell receptor beta chain. The sample comes from a study of blood T cell repertoires in COVID-19. Study background: COVID-19 samples, acute and convalescent, were from the United States, Italy and Spain. Sample material is recorded as cDNA or gDNA derived from T cells, B-cell-depleted T cells, or PBMCs.

Assay: immunoSEQ multiplex PCR; the TCRdb copy retains only in-frame clones and omits some. The sample contains fewer than 65,000 clones, 85% to 90% of which appear only once. This CDR3 has 16 residues. Germline V gives CDR1 LNHNV, CDR2 YYDKDF (reference sequence). The germline V and J ends were trimmed by 1 base and 5 bases, with 17 bases remaining between them. The genes are TRBV15 and TRBJ2-5; possibly TRBD1 for D (6 bases). The material sequenced was peripheral blood. The clonotype was recovered from a woman aged 60-75 years with COVID-19, enrolled during active disease. The CDR3 DNA reads as TGTGCCACCAGCAGAGGAGGGGGAGTGACGCTCGAGACCCAGTACTTC. As protein: CATSRGGGVTLETQYF.